Listed below are T cell receptor beta chains from one sample, sequenced in a study of T-cell reconstitution after alpha-beta-depleted transplantation in children. TCRdb fed the PCR reads into MiXCR, producing one record per CDR3 protein. The sample lists about 120,000 distinct CDR3 sequences; 9% to 12% were seen once. The sample in question was PBMCs, obtained before TCRalphabeta/CD19-depleted stem cell transplant. The receptors originated from a boy between 2 and 10 years old with acute lymphoblastic leukemia, due to receive a stem cell transplant. Each CDR3 is given with its conserved first and last residue. The D gene is left open where the match is weak. Expanded clones are given a class, and other clones once, few, many or no size at all.

>TRBJ2-1|.|TRBV20-1|.
CSAIGRESSYNEQFF
TGCAGTGCCATAGGCAGGGAAAGCTCCTACAATGAGCAGTTCTTC
>TRBJ2-7|TRBD1|TRBV4-2|many
CASSQVVNRGAYEQYF
TGTGCCAGCAGCCAAGTTGTCAACAGGGGAGCCTACGAGCAGTACTTC
>TRBJ2-7|.|TRBV6-1|once
CASTVGQYYEQYF
TGTGCCAGCACCGTTGGACAATACTACGAGCAGTACTTC
>TRBJ2-6|TRBD1|TRBV3-1|.
CASSQHPGQSSGANVLTF
TGTGCCAGCAGCCAACACCCGGGACAGAGCTCTGGGGCCAACGTCCTGACTTTC
>TRBJ1-2|.|TRBV12-3/TRBV12-4|few
CATSRLGGQLYGGYTF
TGTGCCACGAGTCGCCTGGGAGGACAGCTGTATGGAGGCTACACCTTC
>TRBJ2-7|.|TRBV10-3|.
CAISGQNSYEQYF
TGTGCCATCAGTGGACAGAACTCCTACGAGCAGTACTTC
>TRBJ1-2|TRBD1|TRBV10-2|.
CASLGQGAGNYGYTF
TGCGCCAGCCTGGGACAGGGGGCCGGTAACTATGGCTACACCTTC
>TRBJ2-1|TRBD2|TRBV29-1|.
CSVEKAGYEQFF
TGCAGCGTTGAAAAAGCGGGATATGAGCAGTTCTTC
>TRBJ1-5|.|TRBV28|few
CASRAGSNQPQHF
TGTGCCAGCAGGGCGGGCTCGAATCAGCCCCAGCATTTT
>TRBJ2-1|.|TRBV15|many
CATSRVGPGAGNEQFF
TGTGCCACCAGCAGAGTGGGGCCAGGGGCGGGCAATGAGCAGTTCTTC
>TRBJ2-1|.|TRBV5-1|many
CASREPKAGYNEQFF
TGCGCCAGCAGGGAACCCAAAGCGGGTTACAATGAGCAGTTCTTC
>TRBJ2-1|.|TRBV7-9|few
CASSLPTGYNEQFF
TGTGCCAGCAGCTTACCAACAGGGTACAATGAGCAGTTCTTC